These 31 T cell receptor beta chains share one sample of origin, sequenced in a study of CXCR3-negative and CXCR3-positive naive CD8 T cells. Through 5' RACE with UMI labels, the TRB cDNA libraries were prepared. Reprocessing the 5' RACE reads, TCRdb reports a single entry for every CDR3 protein and omits DNA. The sample spans about 130,000 distinct CDR3 sequences; the ten largest clones claim about 0.48%. The sequencing input was naive CXCR3- CD8+ T cells from blood. Subset defined: CD45RO-CCR7+CD27+CD95- naive CD8+ T cells lacking CXCR3 (TNR3-). The receptor set was obtained from a human donor in good health. Some clones in this sample may be carry-over from other donors' samples.

The CDR3 sequence is CASSPPGGYTDTQYF. This chain connects TRBV7-2 to TRBJ2-3; TCRdb calls TRBD1, which cannot be checked without DNA. Germline V CDR1 and CDR2: SGHTA, FQGNSA. The CDR3 runs to 15 residues.

The chain employs TRBV4-1 and TRBJ2-1; the TCRdb D gene call, TRBD1, has no DNA to confirm it. CDR3 length equals 12 residues. Germline V CDR1 and CDR2: MGHRA, YSYEKL. This chain's CDR3 is CASSPSTGEQFF.

The V and J genes are TRBV6-5 and TRBJ2-1; TCRdb picks TRBD2, but there is no DNA to check that call. CDR3 size: 16 residues. CDR1 and CDR2 from the germline V gene are MNHEY and SVGAGI. CDR3 sequence: CASSSRTSGVYNEQFF.

This rearrangement joins TRBV28 to TRBJ2-5; TCRdb lists TRBD1, though no DNA is available to test this call. Germline assignment: CDR1 MDHEN and CDR2 SYDVKM. The CDR3 has 17 residues. CDR3 sequence: CASSYPGDARTQETKYF.

This sequence joins TRBV20-1 and TRBJ2-5; there is no DNA to check the TCRdb D call of TRBD1. The germline V gene encodes CDR1 DFQATT and CDR2 SNEGSKA (reference sequence). CDR3 length: 15 amino acids. Here the CDR3 reads CSARDPDRGYETQYF.

The chain has TRBV20-1 and TRBJ2-7; lacking DNA, the TRBD1 call made by TCRdb goes unchecked. This CDR3 has 14 amino acids. Germline CDR1 is DFQATT and CDR2 is SNEGSKA (reference sequence). CDR3 sequence: CSAEGTHSSYEQYF.

This chain joins TRBV20-1 and TRBJ2-1; the TRBD1 assignment by TCRdb is unverifiable without DNA. CDR3 length: 14 amino acids. Germline V gives CDR1 DFQATT, CDR2 SNEGSKA (reference sequence). The CDR3 is CSAAGTDSYNEQFF.

This sequence joins TRBV28 and TRBJ2-5; TCRdb's D call of TRBD2 is untestable without DNA. Germline assignment: CDR1 MDHEN and CDR2 SYDVKM. The CDR3 runs 16 residues. Here the CDR3 reads CASRPHGGGPVGSQYF.

The chain carries TRBV21-1 and TRBJ1-1; as DNA is missing, the TRBD1 call by TCRdb cannot be tested. TRBV21-1 is a pseudogene locus. The CDR3 is 14 residues long. Here the CDR3 reads CASSIHRANTEAFF.

The CDR3: CASTPGLVGVHTQYF. V is TRBV28 and J is TRBJ2-3; the TRBD2 assignment by TCRdb is unverifiable without DNA. The CDR3 runs 15 residues. CDR1 and CDR2 (germline): MDHEN, SYDVKM.

The chain employs TRBV5-1 and TRBJ2-7; TCRdb gives TRBD1 as the D gene, but with no DNA this cannot be confirmed. Per the germline V gene, CDR1 is SGHRS and CDR2 is YFSETQ. The CDR3 consists of 14 residues. The CDR3 spells CASSLAAQGDEQYF.

The V call is TRBV4-3, the J call TRBJ2-5; TCRdb selects TRBD1, and the lack of DNA leaves this call unchecked. CDR1 LGHNA and CDR2 YSLEER come from the germline V gene. The CDR3 contains 14 residues. Here the CDR3 reads CASSQEIGVETQYF.

Here the CDR3 reads CASSIIGSGVPDTQYF. This chain links TRBV27 with TRBJ2-3; TCRdb outputs TRBD2, but without DNA this stays unchecked. CDR3 length equals 16 residues. Germline values: CDR1 MNHEY, CDR2 SMNVEV (reference sequence).

The rearrangement uses TRBV15 and TRBJ2-7; TCRdb indicates TRBD1, and absent DNA this call remains unverified. The germline V gene encodes CDR1 LNHNV and CDR2 YYDKDF (reference sequence). The CDR3 totals 16 residues. This CDR3 is CATSRDRARAGREQYF.

This chain connects TRBV20-1 to TRBJ2-1. The CDR3 is made up of 11 amino acids. The germline V gene encodes CDR1 DFQATT and CDR2 SNEGSKA (reference sequence). The CDR3: CSARGLGEQFF.

The rearrangement links TRBV2 to TRBJ2-2; without DNA, the TCRdb call of TRBD1 cannot be checked. Per the germline V gene, CDR1 is SNHLY and CDR2 is FYNNEI. The CDR3 spans 15 residues. CDR3 sequence: CASSQTGRDTGELFF.

The chain couples TRBV4-3 to TRBJ2-1; TCRdb names TRBD1, which stays unverified in the absence of DNA. The CDR3 contains 14 residues. Germline V gene lookup returns CDR1 LGHNA and CDR2 YSLEER. CDR3 region: CASSHRGPDNEQFF.

The V call is TRBV20-1, the J call TRBJ2-3; TCRdb picks TRBD1, but there is no DNA to check that call. Germline assignment: CDR1 DFQATT and CDR2 SNEGSKA (reference sequence). There are 12 residues in the CDR3. CDR3 amino acids: CSANRAKDTQYF.

The chain recombines TRBV20-1 with TRBJ1-2. Germline V gene lookup returns CDR1 DFQATT and CDR2 SNEGSKA (reference sequence). This CDR3 spans 13 amino acids. CDR3: CSAWTDYYYGYTF.

This CDR3 is CASSFGLAANTGELFF. V is TRBV12-3 or TRBV12-4 and J is TRBJ2-2; the D call from TCRdb, TRBD2, cannot be confirmed without DNA. There are 16 residues in the CDR3.

V gene TRBV29-1 combines with J gene TRBJ2-1; there is no DNA to check the TCRdb D call of TRBD2. The CDR3 is 13 residues long. Per the germline V gene, CDR1 is SQVTM and CDR2 is ANQGSEA. CDR3 region: CSAHDGEYNEQFF.

CDR3 amino acids: CSVRGGSEQYF. The chain combines TRBV29-1 with TRBJ2-7. CDR3 length equals 11 residues. The germline V gene encodes CDR1 SQVTM and CDR2 ANQGSEA.

The chain has TRBV12-3 or TRBV12-4 and TRBJ1-1; the TRBD1 assignment by TCRdb is unverifiable without DNA. The CDR3 is 15 amino acids. The CDR3 spells CASSLGTVMNTEAFF.

CDR3 amino acids: CASSQDFRREETQYF. This chain uses TRBV4-1 with TRBJ2-5. CDR3 length: 15 amino acids. The germline V gene has CDR1 MGHRA and CDR2 YSYEKL.

V usage is TRBV12-3 or TRBV12-4 and J usage is TRBJ1-5; TCRdb designates TRBD1, a call that cannot be tested without DNA. The CDR3 has 16 residues. The CDR3: CASSLYLGAGNQPQHF.

The chain links TRBV15 to TRBJ2-5; TCRdb's D call, TRBD2, is unchecked because there is no DNA. The CDR3 sequence is 13 residues long. Germline V lookup: CDR1 LNHNV, CDR2 YYDKDF (reference sequence). The CDR3 spells CATSLTSDPPQYF.

The rearrangement uses TRBV28 and TRBJ2-1; TCRdb lists TRBD1, though no DNA is available to test this call. The CDR3 sequence is 11 residues long. CDR1 MDHEN and CDR2 SYDVKM come from the germline V gene. CDR3 in amino acids: CASSGGNEQFF.

The chain uses TRBV6-5 and TRBJ1-2. Germline lookup yields CDR1 MNHEY and CDR2 SVGAGI. The CDR3 runs 14 residues. This CDR3 reads CASSYSSANYGYTF.

The genes are TRBV20-1 and TRBJ2-5; as DNA is missing, the TRBD1 call by TCRdb cannot be tested. CDR1 DFQATT and CDR2 SNEGSKA come from the germline V gene (reference sequence). The CDR3 sequence is 12 residues long. The CDR3 sequence: CSARDDPGDQYF.

V and J are TRBV19 and TRBJ2-7; TCRdb outputs TRBD1, but without DNA this stays unchecked. This CDR3 comprises 14 residues. Germline lookup yields CDR1 LNHDA and CDR2 SQIVND (reference sequence). The CDR3 reads CASSIVAGSYEQYF.

This sequence joins TRBV5-6 and TRBJ2-7. The length of the CDR3 is 15 residues. CDR1 and CDR2 (germline): SGHDT, YYEEEE. This CDR3 reads CASSLAIAEWYEQYF.